The TCR beta chain under discussion was sequenced for a study of shared clonotypes between healthy human individuals. Study results and caveats: The study found lower generation probabilities in non-shared clonotypes than in those shared by all four donors. Several donors showed sharing of around 5.3% of naive CD4 clonotypes. Sorted-subset sequencing, rarefaction showed, was incomplete despite large depth.

Of note for this clone: Its antigen is not identified.

Nashville, Tennessee was home to all donors, each a Caucasian adult. Clones were read by immunoSEQ multiplex PCR, and TCRdb kept only the in-frame ones, dropping some. The repertoire holds more than 1,200,000 clones, with about 98.5% as singletons. The sample comprised naive CD4+ T cells sorted from blood. Sample subset: CD45RA+ positively selected. The receptor was derived from a man aged 25 to 45 in good health.

In DNA, the CDR3 is TGTGCCAGCAGCTCGCCGCAGGGACAGGGTAGTGAAAAACTGTTTTTT. Translating it yields CASSSPQGQGSEKLFF. V and J are TRBV5-4 and TRBJ1-4; 9 positions match TRBD1. This CDR3 is built from 16 residues. Trimming removed 3 bases from V and 7 bases from J; junction bases left unmatched: 10. Germline lookup yields CDR1 SGHNT and CDR2 YYREEE (reference sequence).